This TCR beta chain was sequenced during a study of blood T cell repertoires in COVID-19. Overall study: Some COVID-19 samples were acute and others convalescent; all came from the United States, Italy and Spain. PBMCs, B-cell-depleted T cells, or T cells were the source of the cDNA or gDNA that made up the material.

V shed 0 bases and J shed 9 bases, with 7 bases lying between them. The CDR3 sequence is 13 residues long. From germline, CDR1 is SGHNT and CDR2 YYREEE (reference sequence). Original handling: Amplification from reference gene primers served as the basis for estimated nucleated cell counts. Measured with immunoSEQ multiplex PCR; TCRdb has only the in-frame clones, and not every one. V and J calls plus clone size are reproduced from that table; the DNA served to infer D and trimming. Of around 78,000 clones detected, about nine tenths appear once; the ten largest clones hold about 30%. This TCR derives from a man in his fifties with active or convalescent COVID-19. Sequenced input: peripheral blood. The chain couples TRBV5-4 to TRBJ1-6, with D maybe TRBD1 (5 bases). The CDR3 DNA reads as TGTGCCAGCAGCTTGGGGGGGGTTTCACCCCTCCACTTT. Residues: CASSLGGVSPLHF.